These 22 T cell receptor beta chains originate from one sample sequenced in a study of shared clonotypes between healthy human individuals. The naive CD8 fraction comprised CD45RO-negative cells positively selected for CCR7 and excluded terminally differentiated effector memory CD45RA+ cells. Libraries were prepared by immunoSEQ multiplex PCR; TCRdb keeps only in-frame clonotypes and omits some of them. The repertoire holds 550,000 to 650,000 clones, with about 96% as singletons. The sequencing input was naive CD8+ T cells sorted from blood. The source is a woman in her thirties in good health.

This chain uses TRBV15 with TRBJ1-1, with TRBD1 matching over 9 bases. The junction had 16 bases not matched to a gene; V was cut back by 0 bases and J by 11 bases. The V gene's germline CDR1 is LNHNV and CDR2 YYDKDF (reference sequence). The CDR3 loop spans 17 amino acids. This chain's CDR3 is CATSRDLLGQGDLGAFF. CDR3 sequence (DNA): TGTGCCACCAGCAGAGATCTTTTGGGACAGGGCGACCTTGGGGCTTTCTTT.

The chain couples TRBV7-9 to TRBJ2-5; TRBD1 is a possible D gene (6 bases). V lost 7 bases and J lost 6, with 21 bases in between. The length of the CDR3 is 15 residues. Germline-derived CDR1 and CDR2 are SEHNR and FQNEAQ (reference sequence). CDR3 sequence (DNA): TGTGCCAGCACCGGGGACACGCTATCTCTTAAGACCCAGTACTTC. This translates into CASTGDTLSLKTQYF.

The chain employs TRBV11-2 and TRBJ2-1; weak D call: TRBD1 (5 bases). The CDR3 extends over 15 amino acids. The germline V and J ends were trimmed by 0 bases and 5 bases, with 11 bases remaining between them. The germline V gene has CDR1 SGHAT and CDR2 FQNNGV. The CDR3 DNA sequence: TGTGCCAGCAGCTTAGATTGGGGCAGAAACAATGAGCAGTTCTTC. Translating gives CASSLDWGRNNEQFF.

This chain joins TRBV5-6 and TRBJ2-3; a possible D gene is TRBD2 (5 bases). The CDR3 sequence is 14 residues long. CDR1 and CDR2 from the germline V gene are SGHDT and YYEEEE. V was trimmed by 2 bases and J by 7 bases, leaving 14 bases between them. CDR3 region: CASSLIGESNTQYF. The CDR3, as DNA: TGTGCCAGCAGCTTAATCGGGGAGTCAAATACGCAGTATTTT.

The count of this clone is one. CDR3 nucleotides: TGTGCCAGCAGTTACTCGAATTCCGTTCAAGAGACCCAGTACTTC. Protein: CASSYSNSVQETQYF. This chain connects TRBV6-6 to TRBJ2-5; D call uncertain. The CDR3 contains 15 residues. Germline CDR1 and CDR2: MNHNY and SVGAGI (reference sequence). V lost 0 bases and J lost 2, with 10 bases in between.

The chain links TRBV11-1 to TRBJ2-3, with TRBD2 identical over 12 bases. CDR3 length: 16 amino acids. From germline, CDR1 is SGHAT and CDR2 FQDESV (reference sequence). J gave up 4 bases and V 2 bases, and 4 bases lay outside the gene matches. Here the CDR3 reads CASSLLAGGPSDTQYF. Written as DNA, the CDR3 is TGTGCCAGCAGCTTACTAGCGGGAGGGCCGTCAGATACGCAGTATTTT.

The chain is built from TRBV4-1 and TRBJ2-5; 7 nucleotides agree with TRBD2. Unmatched junction bases numbered 15, after V lost 0 bases and J lost 5 bases. The CDR3 has 18 amino acids. Per germline, CDR1 MGHRA and CDR2 YSYEKL. The CDR3 coding sequence is TGCGCCAGCAGCCAAGATGGATGGCAGGGAGGGGTCCGGGAGACCCAGTACTTC. Encoded protein: CASSQDGWQGGVRETQYF.

The chain carries TRBV30 and TRBJ1-1; 9 nucleotides match TRBD1. The CDR3 has 12 residues. Germline assignment: CDR1 GTSNPN and CDR2 SVGIG (reference sequence). V was clipped by 5 bases and J by 6 bases; unmatched bases: 4. The CDR3 DNA is TGTGCCTGGGGTCGACAGGGGGCTGAAGCTTTCTTT. This translates into CAWGRQGAEAFF.

This chain links TRBV13 with TRBJ1-1, with TRBD1 identical over 10 bases. The V segment lost 0 bases and the J segment 0 bases; nucleotides outside the gene matches: 7. Germline values: CDR1 PRHDT, CDR2 FYEKMQ (reference sequence). The CDR3 length is 18 residues. The CDR3 spells CASSLGRQGAWVNTEAFF. The CDR3 DNA reads as TGTGCCAGCAGCTTAGGAAGACAGGGGGCTTGGGTGAACACTGAAGCTTTCTTT.

This chain uses TRBV27 with TRBJ2-7; 7 bases are shared with TRBD1. CDR1 is MNHEY and CDR2 is SMNVEV in the germline V gene (reference sequence). The J segment lost 4 bases and the V segment lost 5 bases, leaving 17 bases of the junction unmatched. The CDR3 spans 17 residues. In nucleotides, the CDR3 is TGTGCCAGCAGTACACTTGACAGGGCCCGGGGTTTTTACGAGCAGTACTTC. As protein: CASSTLDRARGFYEQYF.

As regards this clone: The same CDR3 can be traced to other DNA sequences in this sample. The gene calls are TRBV30 and TRBJ2-7; maybe TRBD2 (6 bases). CDR1 is GTSNPN and CDR2 is SVGIG in the germline V gene (reference sequence). Trimming removed 8 bases at V and 0 bases at J, with 14 bases between. This CDR3 has 13 residues. CDR3 loop: CAARTTISYEQYF. The CDR3 region has the DNA TGTGCCGCCAGGACTACAATCTCCTACGAGCAGTACTTC.

This chain links TRBV6-1 with TRBJ2-7; D might be TRBD2 (6 bases). Trimming cost V 4 bases and J 3 bases, with 13 bases left between them. Germline loops: CDR1 MNHNS, CDR2 SASEGT. The CDR3 totals 14 residues. The CDR3 coding sequence is TGTGCCAGCAGTGCGTCCGGGGGAGACTACGAGCAGTACTTC. Protein product: CASSASGGDYEQYF.

J is TRBJ2-7 and V is TRBV5-6, with 8 positions matching TRBD1. Per germline, CDR1 SGHDT and CDR2 YYEEEE. Trimming at V came to 4 bases and at J to 7 bases, leaving 10 bases not matched to a gene. The CDR3 is made up of 14 amino acids. This chain's CDR3 is CASSPSRGQAEQYF. The CDR3 nucleotides read TGTGCCAGCAGCCCCTCCCGGGGACAGGCAGAGCAGTACTTC. The variable domain in full, with the rest retrieved from reference TRBV5-6 and TRBJ2-7, is DAGVTQSPTHLIKTRGQQVTLRCSPKSGHDTVSWYQQALGQGPQFIFQYYEEEERQRGNFPDRFSGHQFPNYSSELNVNALLLGDSALYLCASSPSRGQAEQYFGPGTRLTVT.

The V gene is TRBV28, the J gene TRBJ2-5; D possibly corresponds to TRBD1 (5 bases). The ends were cut back, 5 bases at V and 0 bases at J, with 10 bases in the middle. Germline values: CDR1 MDHEN, CDR2 SYDVKM. The CDR3 spans 14 residues. The CDR3 DNA sequence: TGTGCCAGCAGTCCTGACAGAAACCAAGAGACCCAGTACTTC. As protein: CASSPDRNQETQYF.

This chain connects TRBV27 to TRBJ2-2; D unresolved. Germline V gene data show CDR1 as MNHEY and CDR2 as SMNVEV (reference sequence). The CDR3 contains 12 residues. Trimming shortened V by 7 bases and J by 1 base, and 4 bases separated the two germline ends. In nucleotides, the CDR3 is TGTGCCAGCACCCAGAACACCGGGGAGCTGTTTTTT. It yields the protein CASTQNTGELFF.

This rearrangement joins TRBV7-2 to TRBJ2-5; 9 nucleotides match TRBD2. The germline CDR1 and CDR2 sequences are SGHTA and FQGNSA. This CDR3 comprises 16 residues. The V segment lost 1 base and the J segment 1 base; nucleotides outside the gene matches: 4. CDR3 residues: CASSLVAGGPQETQYF. The CDR3 nucleotides are TGTGCCAGCAGCTTAGTTGCGGGAGGGCCCCAAGAGACCCAGTACTTC.

The rearrangement joins TRBV13 to TRBJ2-7; 10 bases map to TRBD2. Germline trimming cut 5 bases from V and 2 bases from J; bases unmatched to any gene: 6. Germline V gives CDR1 PRHDT, CDR2 FYEKMQ (reference sequence). This CDR3 is built from 15 residues. The CDR3, as DNA: TGTGCCAGCAGCCCCCGGACTAGCGGAACCTACGAGCAGTACTTC. It encodes CASSPRTSGTYEQYF.

The rearrangement uses TRBV29-1 and TRBJ2-1; D is ambiguous. The CDR3 loop spans 14 amino acids. Germline V CDR1 and CDR2: SQVTM, ANQGSEA. Trimming removed 1 base at V and 2 bases at J, with 9 bases between. CDR3 loop: CSVEGARTYNEQFF. In DNA, the CDR3 is TGCAGCGTTGAAGGGGCCAGAACCTACAATGAGCAGTTCTTC.

This rearrangement joins TRBV7-9 to TRBJ2-7; TRBD2 is a possible D gene (5 bases). Trimming shortened V by 5 bases and J by 3 bases, and 14 bases separated the two germline ends. The CDR3 consists of 14 residues. Germline V gene lookup returns CDR1 SEHNR and CDR2 FQNEAQ (reference sequence). CDR3 in amino acids: CASSTGSVDYEQYF. CDR3 DNA: TGTGCCAGCAGCACGGGGTCAGTGGACTACGAGCAGTACTTC.

The V gene is TRBV28, the J gene TRBJ2-7; D may be TRBD1 (6 bases). Germline V gives CDR1 MDHEN, CDR2 SYDVKM. Trimming took 2 bases from V and 6 from J, leaving 14 bases between them. The CDR3 is 14 amino acids. The CDR3 sequence is CASSLKWTEGEQYF. The DNA of the CDR3 is TGTGCCAGCAGTTTAAAGTGGACAGAGGGCGAGCAGTACTTC.

V and J are TRBV27 and TRBJ2-2; the match to TRBD2 covers 9 bases. The CDR3 contains 15 residues. J gave up 2 bases and V 7 bases, and 5 bases lay outside the gene matches. The germline V gene has CDR1 MNHEY and CDR2 SMNVEV (reference sequence). CDR3 residues: CASIGLAGNTGELFF. In nucleotides, the CDR3 is TGTGCCAGCATCGGGCTAGCGGGAAACACCGGGGAGCTGTTTTTT.

This rearrangement joins TRBV19 to TRBJ1-2; TRBD1 agrees at 8 bases. Losses at the gene ends were 7 bases for V and 5 bases for J; bases not matched to a gene: 9. CDR1 and CDR2 from the germline V gene are LNHDA and SQIVND (reference sequence). The CDR3 covers 14 residues. This chain's CDR3 is CASTDRGAYYGYTF. In DNA form, the CDR3 reads TGTGCCAGTACCGACAGGGGAGCATATTATGGCTACACCTTC.